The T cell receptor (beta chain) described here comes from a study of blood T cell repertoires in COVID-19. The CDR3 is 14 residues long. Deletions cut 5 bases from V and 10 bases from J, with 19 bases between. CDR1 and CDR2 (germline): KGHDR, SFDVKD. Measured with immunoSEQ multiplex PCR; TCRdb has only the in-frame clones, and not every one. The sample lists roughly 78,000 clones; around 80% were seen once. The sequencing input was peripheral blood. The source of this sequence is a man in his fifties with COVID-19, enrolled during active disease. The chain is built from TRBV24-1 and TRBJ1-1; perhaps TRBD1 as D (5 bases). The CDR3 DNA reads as TGTGCCACCAGTGCCCTGGCCTCGGGGGAAGGAGCTTTCTTT. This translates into CATSALASGEGAFF.